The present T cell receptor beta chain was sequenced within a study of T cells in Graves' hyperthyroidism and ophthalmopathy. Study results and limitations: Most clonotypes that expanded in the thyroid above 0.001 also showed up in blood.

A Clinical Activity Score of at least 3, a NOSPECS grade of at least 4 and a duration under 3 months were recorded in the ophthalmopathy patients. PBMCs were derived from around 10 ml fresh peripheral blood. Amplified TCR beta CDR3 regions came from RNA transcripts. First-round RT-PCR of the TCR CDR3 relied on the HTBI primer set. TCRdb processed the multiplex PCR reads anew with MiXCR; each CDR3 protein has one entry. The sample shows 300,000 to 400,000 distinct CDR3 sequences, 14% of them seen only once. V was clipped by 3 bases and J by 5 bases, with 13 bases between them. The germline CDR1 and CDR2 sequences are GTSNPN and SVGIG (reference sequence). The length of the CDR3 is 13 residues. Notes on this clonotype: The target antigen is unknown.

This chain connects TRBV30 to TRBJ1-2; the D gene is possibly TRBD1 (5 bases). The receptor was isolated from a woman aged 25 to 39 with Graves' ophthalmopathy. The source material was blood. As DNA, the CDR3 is TGTGCCTGGAGCCCGGACATTTATTATGGCTACACCTTC. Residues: CAWSPDIYYGYTF.